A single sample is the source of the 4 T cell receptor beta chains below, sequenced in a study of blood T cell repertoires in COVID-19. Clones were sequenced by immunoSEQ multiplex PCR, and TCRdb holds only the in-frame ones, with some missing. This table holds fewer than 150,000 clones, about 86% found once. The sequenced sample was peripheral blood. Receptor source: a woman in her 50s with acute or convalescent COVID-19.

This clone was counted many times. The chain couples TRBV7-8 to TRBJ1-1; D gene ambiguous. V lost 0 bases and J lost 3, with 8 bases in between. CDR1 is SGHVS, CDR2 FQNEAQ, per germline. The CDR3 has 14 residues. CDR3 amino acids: CASSLAQMYTEAFF. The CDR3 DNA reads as TGTGCCAGCAGCTTAGCACAGATGTACACTGAAGCTTTCTTT.

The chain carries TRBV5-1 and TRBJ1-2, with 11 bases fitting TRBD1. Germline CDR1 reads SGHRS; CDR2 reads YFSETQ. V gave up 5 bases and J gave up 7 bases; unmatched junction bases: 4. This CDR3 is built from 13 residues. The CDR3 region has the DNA TGCGCCAGCAGTGAAGGACAGGGGGCTGGCTACACCTTC. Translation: CASSEGQGAGYTF.

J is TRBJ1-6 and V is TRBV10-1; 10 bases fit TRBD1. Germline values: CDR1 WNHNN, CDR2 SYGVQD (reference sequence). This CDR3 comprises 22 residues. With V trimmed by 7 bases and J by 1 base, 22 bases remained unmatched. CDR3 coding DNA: TGCGCCAGCAACCAAGACCTCCAGATCGGGACAGGGGAGAGATCCTATAATTCACCCCTCCACTTT. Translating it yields CASNQDLQIGTGERSYNSPLHF.

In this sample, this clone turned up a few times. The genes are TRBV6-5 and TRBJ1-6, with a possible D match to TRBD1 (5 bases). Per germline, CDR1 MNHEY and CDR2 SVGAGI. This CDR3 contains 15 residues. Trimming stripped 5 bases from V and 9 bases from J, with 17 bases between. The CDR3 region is CASSRGDSLFSPLHF. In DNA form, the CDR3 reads TGTGCCAGCAGTCGGGGGGACTCCTTATTTTCACCCCTCCACTTT.